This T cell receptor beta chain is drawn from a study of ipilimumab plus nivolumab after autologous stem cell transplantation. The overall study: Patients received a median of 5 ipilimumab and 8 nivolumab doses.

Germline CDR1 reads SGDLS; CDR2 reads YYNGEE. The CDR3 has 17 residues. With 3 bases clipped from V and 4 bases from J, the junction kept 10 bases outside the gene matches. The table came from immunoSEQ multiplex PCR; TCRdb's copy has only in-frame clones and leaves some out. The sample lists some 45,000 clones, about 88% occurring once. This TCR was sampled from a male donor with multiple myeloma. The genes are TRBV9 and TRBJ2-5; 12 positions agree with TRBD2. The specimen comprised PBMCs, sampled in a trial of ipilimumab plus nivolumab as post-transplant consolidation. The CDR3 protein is CASSEQTSGRGGETQYF. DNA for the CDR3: TGTGCCAGCAGCGAGCAGACTAGCGGGAGAGGAGGAGAGACCCAGTACTTC.